The rows below give T cell receptor beta chains drawn from one sample of a study of response to subunit inactivated influenza vaccine. One entry per CDR3 protein results from TCRdb running MiXCR on the RT-PCR reads. The table lists some 850,000 distinct CDR3 sequences, approximately 17% of them singletons, with roughly 10% in the top ten. Sequenced material: PBMCs from blood, taken around 5 days after vaccination. These receptors all come from a middle-aged man who received an inactivated influenza vaccine. Both conserved end residues are part of each CDR3. D genes are given only for firm matches. Clone sizes are given selectively: once, few, many, or a class where the clone is expanded.

cdr3_aa,cdr3_nt,clone_size,d_call,j_call,v_call
CSVGRGGAYEQYF,TGCAGCGTTGGGAGGGGGGGTGCCTACGAGCAGTACTTC,.,.,TRBJ2-7,TRBV29-1
CASSLAIVSGANVLTF,TGTGCCAGCAGCTTAGCGATAGTTTCTGGGGCCAACGTCCTGACTTTC,.,.,TRBJ2-6,TRBV7-2
CSARDFAAGAAYNEQFF,TGCAGTGCTAGAGATTTTGCAGCGGGAGCTGCTTACAATGAGCAGTTCTTC,.,TRBD2,TRBJ2-1,TRBV20-1
CASSYRQGSEQYF,TGTGCCAGCAGTTATAGACAGGGGTCCGAGCAGTACTTC,few,TRBD1,TRBJ2-7,TRBV12-3/TRBV12-4
CASSLNQGISGANVLTF,TGTGCCAGCAGCTTAAATCAGGGTATCTCTGGGGCCAACGTCCTGACTTTC,.,.,TRBJ2-6,TRBV7-3
CASREAGTINTGELFF,TGTGCCAGCAGAGAGGCCGGGACTATAAACACCGGGGAGCTGTTTTTT,.,TRBD2,TRBJ2-2,TRBV11-1
CASSLGRVRNEQFF,TGTGCCAGCAGCTTAGGGAGGGTCCGTAATGAGCAGTTCTTC,.,.,TRBJ2-1,TRBV7-8
CASSLERGTGVSEQYF,TGCGCCAGCAGCTTGGAGAGGGGGACAGGGGTGAGCGAGCAGTACTTC,.,TRBD1,TRBJ2-7,TRBV5-1
CSAPPDRGRTYEQYF,TGCAGTGCTCCTCCGGACAGGGGGAGGACCTACGAGCAGTACTTC,few,TRBD1,TRBJ2-7,TRBV20-1
CASSQESGQGREQYF,TGTGCCAGCAGCCAAGAAAGCGGACAGGGAAGGGAGCAGTACTTC,many,TRBD1,TRBJ2-7,TRBV4-2
CATRGESYEQYF,TGTGCCACCAGAGGAGAATCCTACGAGCAGTACTTC,few,.,TRBJ2-7,TRBV15
CASSFSGSTYEQYF,TGCGCCAGCAGCTTTAGCGGGAGCACCTACGAGCAGTACTTC,.,TRBD2,TRBJ2-7,TRBV5-1
CSARSRSGDRSYYEQYF,TGCAGTGCTAGATCCCGGTCAGGGGATCGTTCTTACTACGAGCAGTACTTC,.,.,TRBJ2-7,TRBV20-1
CASSLNGLAGNKNIQYF,TGTGCCAGCAGCTTAAACGGACTAGCGGGGAACAAAAACATTCAGTACTTC,.,TRBD2,TRBJ2-4,TRBV11-2
CSVERQGRYEQYF,TGCAGTGTTGAGAGGCAGGGGAGGTACGAGCAGTACTTC,few,.,TRBJ2-7,TRBV20-1
CASSWGQTGTSGNRANTGELFF,TGTGCCAGCAGCTGGGGACAGACCGGGACTAGCGGGAATCGGGCGAACACCGGGGAGCTGTTTTTT,.,TRBD2,TRBJ2-2,TRBV13
CASSRGQGAVETQYF,TGTGCCAGCAGTAGGGGACAGGGGGCGGTGGAGACCCAGTACTTC,few,TRBD1,TRBJ2-5,TRBV12-3/TRBV12-4
CASSQFAGTSSNEQFF,TGTGCCAGCAGCCAATTCGCCGGGACTAGCAGCAATGAGCAGTTCTTC,.,TRBD2,TRBJ2-1,TRBV4-2
CASSLQGTYEQYF,TGTGCCAGCAGCTTACAGGGAACCTACGAGCAGTACTTC,many,.,TRBJ2-7,TRBV12-3/TRBV12-4
CASSQDVRVVTGELFF,TGCGCCAGCAGCCAAGATGTCAGGGTTGTCACCGGGGAGCTGTTTTTT,few,.,TRBJ2-2,TRBV4-3
CSARAHLAGVTGELFF,TGCAGTGCTAGGGCCCACCTAGCGGGGGTCACCGGGGAGCTGTTTTTT,few,TRBD2,TRBJ2-2,TRBV20-1
CSATSSGANVLTF,TGCAGTGCTACCAGCTCTGGGGCCAACGTCCTGACTTTC,.,.,TRBJ2-6,TRBV20-1
CASSQGGQLYNSPLHF,TGCGCCAGCAGCCAAGGGGGCCAGCTTTATAATTCACCCCTCCACTTT,few,.,TRBJ1-6,TRBV4-3
CASSEPGSSYEQYF,TGTGCCAGCAGTGAACCAGGGAGCTCCTACGAGCAGTACTTC,many,.,TRBJ2-7,TRBV2
CASSPTDRVGYTF,TGCGCCAGCAGCCCGACCGACAGGGTTGGCTACACCTTC,few,TRBD1,TRBJ1-2,TRBV5-1
CSEPKPCKTYEQYF,TGCAGCGAACCCAAACCTTGTAAAACCTACGAGCAGTACTTC,.,.,TRBJ2-7,TRBV20-1
CSARDSGLAGQGLYEQYF,TGCAGTGCTAGAGATAGTGGACTAGCGGGTCAAGGTCTCTACGAGCAGTACTTC,few,TRBD2,TRBJ2-7,TRBV20-1
CASSPRGGKTGIQYF,TGTGCCAGCAGCCCCCGTGGCGGAAAAACTGGGATTCAGTACTTC,.,.,TRBJ2-4,TRBV3-1
CASSLRDRGTYTQYF,TGTGCCAGCTCACTCCGGGACAGGGGAACCTATACGCAGTATTTT,few,TRBD1,TRBJ2-3,TRBV18
CATSRFGQGNEQFF,TGTGCCACCAGCAGATTCGGACAGGGGAATGAGCAGTTCTTC,.,TRBD1,TRBJ2-1,TRBV15
CASSLGTGRSNEQFF,TGCGCCAGCAGCTTAGGGACAGGGAGGAGTAATGAGCAGTTCTTC,few,TRBD1,TRBJ2-1,TRBV5-1
CSVAGGTDQPQHF,TGCAGCGTAGCGGGCGGCACAGATCAGCCCCAGCATTTT,few,.,TRBJ1-5,TRBV29-1
CASSLDGRGTGELFF,TGTGCCAGCAGTTTAGACGGGAGAGGGACCGGGGAGCTGTTTTTT,many,.,TRBJ2-2,TRBV27
CASSYIVTEAFF,TGTGCCAGCAGCTACATCGTGACTGAAGCTTTCTTT,.,.,TRBJ1-1,TRBV12-3/TRBV12-4
CASSSGPATDTQYF,TGTGCCAGCAGTTCGGGACCGGCCACAGATACGCAGTATTTT,.,.,TRBJ2-3,TRBV28
CASTQGRSYEQYF,TGTGCCAGCACACAGGGTCGGTCCTACGAGCAGTACTTC,few,.,TRBJ2-7,TRBV5-6
CASSLGGAGEFNEQFF,TGTGCCAGCAGCTTAGGTGGAGCGGGAGAGTTCAATGAGCAGTTCTTC,.,TRBD2,TRBJ2-1,TRBV7-9
CSYQDYDEKLFF,TGCAGCTATCAGGACTACGATGAAAAACTGTTTTTT,.,.,TRBJ1-4,TRBV29-1
CASSQEGTERRGQYF,TGTGCCAGCAGCCAAGAGGGGACAGAACGGCGGGGGCAGTACTTC,.,.,TRBJ2-7,TRBV3-1
CASRTAGGHYNEQFF,TGTGCCAGCAGAACAGCGGGGGGACATTACAATGAGCAGTTCTTC,.,TRBD2,TRBJ2-1,TRBV11-2
CSARDGEIIQYF,TGCAGTGCTAGAGACGGGGAGATCATTCAGTACTTC,few,.,TRBJ2-4,TRBV20-1
CASSWYGTGELFF,TGTGCCAGCAGTTGGTACGGGACCGGGGAGCTGTTTTTT,few,.,TRBJ2-2,TRBV27
CASTVMGNWGYTF,TGTGCCAGCACCGTGATGGGGAATTGGGGCTACACCTTC,few,.,TRBJ1-2,TRBV7-9
CASSQEVTYEQYF,TGCGCCAGCAGCCAAGAAGTAACATACGAGCAGTACTTC,few,.,TRBJ2-7,TRBV4-3
CASSQVWSGHTGELFF,TGTGCCAGCAGCCAAGTATGGTCAGGGCATACCGGGGAGCTGTTTTTT,few,.,TRBJ2-2,TRBV14
CASSLRPGRLGELFF,TGCGCCAGCAGCTTGCGGCCAGGTCGGCTAGGGGAGCTGTTTTTT,few,.,TRBJ2-2,TRBV5-1
CASSQEPTGGNSPLHF,TGCGCCAGCAGCCAAGAACCGACAGGGGGAAATTCACCCCTCCACTTT,.,TRBD1,TRBJ1-6,TRBV4-3
CASSSTVDEQYF,TGTGCCAGCAGCTCGACGGTTGACGAGCAGTACTTC,.,.,TRBJ2-7,TRBV7-6
CASSPIRGPYEQYF,TGCGCCAGCAGCCCCATCCGCGGACCCTACGAGCAGTACTTC,.,.,TRBJ2-7,TRBV5-1
CASSLRTGTDTQYF,TGTGCCAGCAGCTTACGAACAGGCACAGATACGCAGTATTTT,many,.,TRBJ2-3,TRBV5-5
CASKPGRQSSYNEQFF,TGTGCCAGCAAACCGGGACGTCAGAGCTCCTACAATGAGCAGTTCTTC,few,.,TRBJ2-1,TRBV12-3/TRBV12-4
CASSHPGRANEQFF,TGTGCCAGCAGCCATCCTGGCAGGGCGAATGAGCAGTTCTTC,.,.,TRBJ2-1,TRBV4-2
CASSSNGGMDGEKLFF,TGCGCCAGCAGCTCAAACGGGGGAATGGACGGTGAAAAACTGTTTTTT,.,.,TRBJ1-4,TRBV5-1
CASSQEWTAYNEQFF,TGTGCCAGCAGCCAAGAATGGACAGCCTACAATGAGCAGTTCTTC,few,.,TRBJ2-1,TRBV4-2
CASSEAAEQFF,TGTGCCAGCAGTGAAGCGGCCGAGCAGTTCTTC,.,.,TRBJ2-1,TRBV2
CASRLGSGANVLTF,TGTGCCAGCAGGCTGGGCTCTGGGGCCAACGTCCTGACTTTC,many,.,TRBJ2-6,TRBV7-8
CSATAFRGGYTNEQFF,TGCAGTGCTACGGCGTTCAGGGGGGGCTATACAAATGAGCAGTTCTTC,few,.,TRBJ2-1,TRBV20-1
CASSYQPSADTQYF,TGTGCCAGCAGTTACCAGCCGAGCGCAGATACGCAGTATTTT,few,.,TRBJ2-3,TRBV27
CASRSTSGSQIGELFF,TGCGCCAGCAGGTCGACTAGCGGGAGCCAAATCGGGGAGCTGTTTTTT,few,TRBD2,TRBJ2-2,TRBV4-3